These 19 T cell receptor beta chains share one sample of origin, sequenced in a study of blood T cells in healthy people across ages (dated by TCRdb to the mid-2010s). Receptor libraries were prepared by 5' RACE. Instrument used: Illumina HiSeq 2500. A second roughly 6 to 11 cycle PCR used a sample-barcoded 5' primer and a J-beta primer mix. TCRdb applied fastp at Q25 and MiXCR to the public reads, then kept only in-frame beta chains. For every CDR3 protein sequence, its rows merge into one entry that carries the most common genes and DNA. Here the sample has about 1.5 million distinct CDR3 sequences; 35% to 45% occur a single time. Of the sample, more than 4% is held by the ten largest clones. The specimen sequenced was blood. These receptors were obtained from a woman between 18 and 30 years old in good health.

V gene TRBV7-9 combines with J gene TRBJ2-7; D gene ambiguous. Trimming removed 2 bases from V and 1 base from J, with 9 bases in between. Germline values: CDR1 SEHNR, CDR2 FQNEAQ (reference sequence). The CDR3 contains 14 residues. The CDR3 spells CASSLMSSSYEQYF. The CDR3 DNA reads as TGTGCCAGCAGCTTAATGTCGTCGTCCTACGAGCAGTACTTC. Using reference TRBV7-9 and TRBJ2-7 for the parts outside the CDR3, the full variable domain is DTGVSQNPRHKITKRGQNVTFRCDPISEHNRLYWYRQTLGQGPEFLTYFQNEAQLEKSRLLSDRFSAERPKGSFSTLEIQRTEQGDSAMYLCASSLMSSSYEQYFGPGTRLTVT.

This clonotype came up a few times. This rearrangement joins TRBV6-4 to TRBJ2-1; D uncertain. Germline values: CDR1 MRHNA, CDR2 SNTAGT. V lost 4 bases to trimming and J lost 6 bases, with 10 bases between them. The CDR3 is 13 amino acids. The CDR3 DNA is TGTGCCAGCAGTGCACTCAAGGGCAATGAGCAGTTCTTC. The encoded protein is CASSALKGNEQFF.

J is TRBJ1-1 and V is TRBV21-1; the DNA was not used to check the table's D call, TRBD1. TRBV21-1 is a documented pseudogene. CDR3 length: 12 amino acids. CDR3 residues: CAPGGGLTEAFF. CDR3 nucleotide sequence: TGTGCCCCGGGTGGGGGGCTTACTGAAGCTTTCTTT.

The chain recombines TRBV7-9 with TRBJ1-1; D remains unclear. The V end was cut by 11 bases, the J end by 4 bases, with 14 bases between. This CDR3 spans 12 amino acids. Germline V lookup: CDR1 SEHNR, CDR2 FQNEAQ (reference sequence). The CDR3 region is CALTGPSTEAFF. CDR3 coding DNA: TGTGCCCTAACGGGCCCCTCCACTGAAGCTTTCTTT.

The chain uses TRBV15 and TRBJ2-5; D is ambiguous. There are 16 residues in the CDR3. The ends were cut back, 2 bases at V and 7 bases at J, with 20 bases in the middle. CDR1 and CDR2 from the germline V gene are LNHNV and YYDKDF (reference sequence). The CDR3 sequence: CATSRNRVHSAGTQYF. For the CDR3, the DNA is TGTGCCACCAGCAGAAATCGGGTCCACAGTGCTGGGACCCAGTACTTC. The variable domain in full, with the rest retrieved from reference TRBV15 and TRBJ2-5, is DAMVIQNPRYQVTQFGKPVTLSCSQTLNHNVMYWYQQKSSQAPKLLFHYYDKDFNNEADTPDNFQSRRPNTSFCFLDIRSPGLGDTAMYLCATSRNRVHSAGTQYFGPGTRLLVL.

This clonotype showed up many times. The rearrangement joins TRBV12-3 or TRBV12-4 to TRBJ2-7, with 9 bases aligning to TRBD2. With V trimmed by 3 bases and J by 8 bases, 8 bases remained unmatched. This CDR3 contains 14 residues. CDR3 residues: CASSLLASGAQQYF. Here the CDR3 DNA reads TGTGCCAGCAGTTTGCTGGCTAGCGGGGCGCAGCAGTACTTC.

This chain uses TRBV14 with TRBJ1-2; possibly TRBD1 for D (5 bases). Germline V gene sequence: CDR1 SGHDN, CDR2 FVKESK. The CDR3 is 14 residues long. With 1 base removed from V and 7 bases from J, the gap between germline ends came to 13 bases. The DNA of the CDR3 is TGTGCCAGCAGCCAAGCCTACCCGGGACTTGGCTACACCTTC. As protein: CASSQAYPGLGYTF.

The chain couples TRBV7-9 to TRBJ1-1, with TRBD1 matching over 7 bases. Trimming removed 5 bases from V and 0 bases from J; junction bases left unmatched: 6. The germline V gene has CDR1 SEHNR and CDR2 FQNEAQ (reference sequence). The CDR3 totals 15 residues. The CDR3 reads CASSPTGKVNTEAFF. The CDR3 nucleotides read TGTGCCAGCAGCCCGACAGGGAAGGTGAACACTGAAGCTTTCTTT.

This clonotype has only a few counts. The chain links TRBV20-1 to TRBJ2-1; 7 bases line up with TRBD2. Trimming cost V 2 bases and J 10 bases; bases outside gene matches: 8. This CDR3 contains 13 residues. Germline loops: CDR1 DFQATT, CDR2 SNEGSKA (reference sequence). CDR3 region: CSARSGDSREQFF. The DNA for the CDR3 is TGCAGTGCTAGAAGCGGGGACTCGCGAGAGCAGTTCTTC.

CDR3 region: CASRKTASWGYTF. CDR3 DNA: TGTGCCAGCAGAAAGACAGCATCTTGGGGCTACACCTTC. The chain recombines TRBV12-3 or TRBV12-4 with TRBJ1-2; tentative D call: TRBD1 (5 bases). V was clipped by 6 bases and J by 8 bases, with 16 bases between them. The CDR3 spans 13 residues.

The V gene is TRBV12-3 or TRBV12-4, the J gene TRBJ2-3, with 14 nucleotides matching TRBD2. The V segment lost 5 bases and the J segment 3 bases; nucleotides outside the gene matches: 10. This CDR3 is built from 18 residues. This CDR3 reads CASSLKTSGGVFTDTQYF. The DNA for the CDR3 is TGTGCCAGCAGTCTAAAGACTAGCGGGGGGGTATTTACAGATACGCAGTATTTT.

The rearrangement links TRBV5-1 to TRBJ1-4; D call uncertain. Germline V lookup: CDR1 SGHRS, CDR2 YFSETQ. V was clipped by 7 bases and J by 3 bases, with 10 bases between them. This CDR3 contains 13 residues. The CDR3 DNA follows: TGCGCCAGCGGGTCCGGGCCTAATGAAAAACTGTTTTTT. Residues: CASGSGPNEKLFF. Full variable domain (missing parts from reference TRBV5-1 and TRBJ1-4): KAGVTQTPRYLIKTRGQQVTLSCSPISGHRSVSWYQQTPGQGLQFLFEYFSETQRNKGNFPGRFSGRQFSNSRSEMNVSTLELGDSALYLCASGSGPNEKLFFGSGTQLSVL.

A few counts support this clonotype. This chain connects TRBV24-1 to TRBJ2-3; D not resolved. Trimming took off 4 bases at V and 0 bases at J, with 10 bases between the two ends. CDR1 is KGHDR, CDR2 SFDVKD, per germline. This CDR3 is built from 15 residues. CDR3 sequence: CATSDQGSSTDTQYF. CDR3 DNA sequence: TGTGCCACCAGTGACCAAGGGTCCAGCACAGATACGCAGTATTTT.

The chain has TRBV27 and TRBJ2-7, with D perhaps TRBD1 or TRBD2 (6 bases each). The CDR3 is 14 amino acids. Germline lookup yields CDR1 MNHEY and CDR2 SMNVEV (reference sequence). V was cut by 5 bases and J by 3 bases, with 14 bases left in between. CDR3 nucleotides: TGTGCCAGCAGTCCTAAGAGGGGGGACTACGAGCAGTACTTC. Encoded protein: CASSPKRGDYEQYF.

This chain uses TRBV20-1 with TRBJ2-2; TRBD2 matches at 9 bases. V was clipped by 3 bases and J by 5 bases; unmatched bases: 4. From germline, CDR1 is DFQATT and CDR2 SNEGSKA (reference sequence). The CDR3 length is 14 residues. CDR3 nucleotide sequence: TGCAGTGCTAGTAGCGGGAGCGATACCGGGGAGCTGTTTTTT. Translating it yields CSASSGSDTGELFF.

The V and J genes are TRBV28 and TRBJ2-3, with 8 positions matching TRBD2. The V gene end was trimmed by 5 bases and the J gene end by 4 bases; junction bases not matched to a gene: 5. The CDR3 has 14 amino acids. CDR1 and CDR2 from the germline V gene are MDHEN and SYDVKM. The CDR3 DNA follows: TGTGCCAGCAGTACGGGGGGGCCGCCAGATACGCAGTATTTT. Translated, it gives CASSTGGPPDTQYF.

This clonotype was counted once. The genes are TRBV25-1 and TRBJ2-1, with TRBD2 identical over 10 bases. The CDR3 sequence is 15 residues long. The junction had 10 bases not matched to a gene; V was cut back by 7 bases and J by 7 bases. Looked up from germline, CDR1 is MGHDK and CDR2 is SYGVNS. The CDR3 here is CASNALAGVVNEQFF. DNA of the CDR3: TGTGCCAGCAATGCCCTAGCGGGAGTGGTGAATGAGCAGTTCTTC. The full variable domain, completed using reference TRBV25-1 and TRBJ2-1, is EADIYQTPRYLVIGTGKKITLECSQTMGHDKMYWYQQDPGMELHLIHYSYGVNSTEKGDLSSESTVSRIRTEHFPLTLESARPSHTSQYLCASNALAGVVNEQFFGPGTRLTVL.

The table lists this clonotype with a few counts. This chain links TRBV24-1 with TRBJ2-2; D not resolved. CDR1 and CDR2 from the germline V gene are KGHDR and SFDVKD. The V end lost 3 bases, the J end lost 1 base, and 8 bases lay between the germline ends. The CDR3 sequence is 15 residues long. For the CDR3, the DNA is TGTGCCACCAGTGATGAAACAAGGAACACCGGGGAGCTGTTTTTT. Its protein product is CATSDETRNTGELFF.

A few counts support this clonotype. The V gene is TRBV3-1, the J gene TRBJ2-3; the D gene is possibly TRBD1 (6 bases). The CDR3 has 16 amino acids. Germline V gene data show CDR1 as LGHDT and CDR2 as YNNKEL (reference sequence). The V end lost 2 bases, the J end lost 0 bases, and 12 bases lay between the germline ends. CDR3 nucleotide sequence: TGTGCCAGCAGCCAACCCTGGGACATTAGCACAGATACGCAGTATTTT. Translating it yields CASSQPWDISTDTQYF.